This T cell receptor (beta chain) is drawn from a study of blood T cell repertoires in COVID-19. The ends lost 2 bases at V and 6 bases at J; junction bases unmatched: 4. This CDR3 comprises 13 residues. CDR1 is SGHTS and CDR2 is YDEGEE in the germline V gene. Data came from immunoSEQ multiplex PCR; TCRdb stores just in-frame clones and leaves some out. The repertoire includes about 110,000 clones, about 83% of them detected once, and 4% to 4.5% sits in the top ten. Material: peripheral blood. The V call is TRBV5-8, the J call TRBJ1-1, with 7 nucleotides matching TRBD1. The TCR was taken from a woman in her seventies with acute or convalescent COVID-19. CDR3 sequence: CASSFNRGSEAFF. CDR3 DNA: TGTGCCAGCAGCTTTAACAGGGGCTCTGAAGCTTTCTTT.